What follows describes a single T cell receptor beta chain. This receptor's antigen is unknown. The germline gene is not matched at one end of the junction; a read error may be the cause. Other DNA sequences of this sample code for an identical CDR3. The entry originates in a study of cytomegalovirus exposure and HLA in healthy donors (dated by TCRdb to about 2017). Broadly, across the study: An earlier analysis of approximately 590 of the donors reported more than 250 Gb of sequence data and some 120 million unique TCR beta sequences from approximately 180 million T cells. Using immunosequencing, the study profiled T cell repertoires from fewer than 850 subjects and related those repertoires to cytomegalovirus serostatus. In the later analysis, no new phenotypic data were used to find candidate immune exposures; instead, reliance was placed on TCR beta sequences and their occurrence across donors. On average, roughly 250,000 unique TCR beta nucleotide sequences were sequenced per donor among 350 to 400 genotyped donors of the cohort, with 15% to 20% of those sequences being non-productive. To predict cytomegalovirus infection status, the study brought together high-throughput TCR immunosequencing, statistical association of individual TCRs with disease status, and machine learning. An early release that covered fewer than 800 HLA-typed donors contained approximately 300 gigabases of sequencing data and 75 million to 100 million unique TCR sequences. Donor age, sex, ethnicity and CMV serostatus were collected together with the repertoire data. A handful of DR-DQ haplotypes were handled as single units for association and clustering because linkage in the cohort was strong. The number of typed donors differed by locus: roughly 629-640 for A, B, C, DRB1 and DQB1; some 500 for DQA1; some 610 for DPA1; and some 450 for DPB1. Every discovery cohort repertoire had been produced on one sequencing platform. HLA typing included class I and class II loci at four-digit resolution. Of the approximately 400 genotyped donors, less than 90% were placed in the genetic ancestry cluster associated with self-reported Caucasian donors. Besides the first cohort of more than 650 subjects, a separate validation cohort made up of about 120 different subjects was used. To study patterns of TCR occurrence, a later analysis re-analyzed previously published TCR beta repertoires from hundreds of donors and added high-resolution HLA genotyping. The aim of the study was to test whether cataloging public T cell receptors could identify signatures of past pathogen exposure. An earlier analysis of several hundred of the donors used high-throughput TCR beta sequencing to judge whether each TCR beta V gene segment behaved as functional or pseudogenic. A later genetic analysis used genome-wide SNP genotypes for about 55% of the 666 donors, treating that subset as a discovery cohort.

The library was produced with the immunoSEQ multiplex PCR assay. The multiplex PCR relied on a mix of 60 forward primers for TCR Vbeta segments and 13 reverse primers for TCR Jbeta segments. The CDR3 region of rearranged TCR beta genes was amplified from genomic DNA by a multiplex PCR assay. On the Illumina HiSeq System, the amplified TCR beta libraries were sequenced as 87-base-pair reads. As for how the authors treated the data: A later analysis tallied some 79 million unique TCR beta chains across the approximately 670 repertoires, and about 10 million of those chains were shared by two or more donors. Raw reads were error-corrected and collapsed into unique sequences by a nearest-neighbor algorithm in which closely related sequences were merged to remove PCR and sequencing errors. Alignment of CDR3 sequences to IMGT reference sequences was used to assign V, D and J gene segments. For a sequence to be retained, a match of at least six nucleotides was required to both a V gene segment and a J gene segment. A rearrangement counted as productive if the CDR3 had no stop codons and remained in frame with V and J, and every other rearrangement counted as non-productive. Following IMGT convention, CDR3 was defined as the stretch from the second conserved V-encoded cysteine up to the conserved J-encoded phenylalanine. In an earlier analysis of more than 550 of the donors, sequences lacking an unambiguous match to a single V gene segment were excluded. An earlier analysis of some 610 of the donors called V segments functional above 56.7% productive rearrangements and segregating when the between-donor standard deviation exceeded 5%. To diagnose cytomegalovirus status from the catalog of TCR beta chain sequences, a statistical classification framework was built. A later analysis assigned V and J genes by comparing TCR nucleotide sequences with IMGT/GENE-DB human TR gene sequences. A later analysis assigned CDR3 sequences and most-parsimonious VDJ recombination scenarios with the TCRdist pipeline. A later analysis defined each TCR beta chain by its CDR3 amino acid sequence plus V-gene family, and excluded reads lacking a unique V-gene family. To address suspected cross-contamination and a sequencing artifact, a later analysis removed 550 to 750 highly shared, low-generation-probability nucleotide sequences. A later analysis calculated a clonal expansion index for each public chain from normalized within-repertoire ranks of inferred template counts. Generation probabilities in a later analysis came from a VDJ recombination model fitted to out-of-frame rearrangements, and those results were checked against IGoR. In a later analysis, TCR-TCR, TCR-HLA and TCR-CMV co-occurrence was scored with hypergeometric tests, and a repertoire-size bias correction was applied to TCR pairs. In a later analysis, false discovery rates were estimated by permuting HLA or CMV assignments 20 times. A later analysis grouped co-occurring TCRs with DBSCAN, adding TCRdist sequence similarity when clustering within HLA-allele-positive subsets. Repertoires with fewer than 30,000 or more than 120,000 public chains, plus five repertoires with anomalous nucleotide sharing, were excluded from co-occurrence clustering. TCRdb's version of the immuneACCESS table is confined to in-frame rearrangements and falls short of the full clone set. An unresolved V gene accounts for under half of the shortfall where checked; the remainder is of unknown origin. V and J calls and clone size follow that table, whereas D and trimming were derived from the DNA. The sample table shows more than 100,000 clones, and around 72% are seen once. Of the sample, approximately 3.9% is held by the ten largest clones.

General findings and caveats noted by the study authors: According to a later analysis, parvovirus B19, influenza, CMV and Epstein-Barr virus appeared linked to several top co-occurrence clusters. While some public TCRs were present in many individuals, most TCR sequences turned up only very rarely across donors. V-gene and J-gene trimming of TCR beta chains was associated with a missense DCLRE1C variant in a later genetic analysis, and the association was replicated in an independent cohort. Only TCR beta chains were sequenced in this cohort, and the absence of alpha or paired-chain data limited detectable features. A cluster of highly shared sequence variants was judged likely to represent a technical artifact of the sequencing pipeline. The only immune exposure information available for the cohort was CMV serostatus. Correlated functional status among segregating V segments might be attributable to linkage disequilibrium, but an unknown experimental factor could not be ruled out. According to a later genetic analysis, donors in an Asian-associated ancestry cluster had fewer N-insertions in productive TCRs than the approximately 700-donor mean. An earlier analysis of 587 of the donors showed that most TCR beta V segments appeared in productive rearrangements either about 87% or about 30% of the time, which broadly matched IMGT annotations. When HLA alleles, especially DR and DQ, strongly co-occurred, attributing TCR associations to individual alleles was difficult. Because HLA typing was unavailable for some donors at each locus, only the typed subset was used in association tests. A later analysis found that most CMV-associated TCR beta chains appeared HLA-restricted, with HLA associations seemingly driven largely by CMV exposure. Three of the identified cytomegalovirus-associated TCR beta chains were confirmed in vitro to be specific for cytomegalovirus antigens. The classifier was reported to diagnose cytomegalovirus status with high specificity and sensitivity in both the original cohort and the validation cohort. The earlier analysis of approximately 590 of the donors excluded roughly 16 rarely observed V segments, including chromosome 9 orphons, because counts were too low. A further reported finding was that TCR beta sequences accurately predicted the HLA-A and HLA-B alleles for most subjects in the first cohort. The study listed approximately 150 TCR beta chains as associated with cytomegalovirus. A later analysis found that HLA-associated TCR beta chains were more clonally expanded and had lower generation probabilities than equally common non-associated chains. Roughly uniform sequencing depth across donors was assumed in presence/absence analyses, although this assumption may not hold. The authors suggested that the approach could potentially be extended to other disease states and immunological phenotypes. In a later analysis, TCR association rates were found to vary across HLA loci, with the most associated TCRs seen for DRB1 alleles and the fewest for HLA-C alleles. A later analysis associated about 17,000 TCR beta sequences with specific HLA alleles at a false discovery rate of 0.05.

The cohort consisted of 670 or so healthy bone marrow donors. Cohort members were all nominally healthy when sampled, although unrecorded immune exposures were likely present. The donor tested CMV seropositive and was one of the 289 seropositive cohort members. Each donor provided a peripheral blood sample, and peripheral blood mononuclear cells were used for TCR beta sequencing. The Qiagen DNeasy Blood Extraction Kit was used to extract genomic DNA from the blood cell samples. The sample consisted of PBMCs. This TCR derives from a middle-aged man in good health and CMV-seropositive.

The DNA reads as follows: TGTGCCAGCAGTTATCAGGGTATGAACACTGAGGCTTTCTTT. Its translation is CASSYQGMNTEAFF. The sequence links TRBV6-5 to TRBJ1-1; TRBD1 is possibly the D segment (5 matching bases). The germline V gene specifies MNHEY as CDR1 and SVGAGI as CDR2. Including cysteine and phenylalanine, the CDR3 has 14 amino acids. The sequence is cut down to CDR3 DNA, 42 bases in frame from base 1.